Included here is one TCR beta chain sequence, with context. Its antigen is unidentified. The sample is drawn from a study of OX40 agonist ivuxolimab in advanced cancers. Study background: Dose-escalation patients were diagnosed with hepatocellular carcinoma, melanoma, renal cell cancer or head and neck cancer. The mean age was approximately 56 years, ranging from about 20 to 79, with more than 70% of participants male. Overall study findings and caveats: Compared with CD4+, CD8+ T cells on average had more expanded clones. Clones of CD4+ and CD8+ blood T cells grew by week 6 at doses of 0.1 to 3.0 mg/kg.

Repertoires were generated with immunoSEQ multiplex PCR, while TCRdb's copy carries only in-frame clones and drops some. The table lists about 61,000 clones, about 88% of them singletons. V shed 7 bases, J shed 4 bases, and the junction held 9 bases outside the gene matches. This CDR3 has 14 amino acids. The germline CDR1 and CDR2 sequences are MNHEY and SVGAGI. The sequence derives from an adult with an advanced solid tumor such as melanoma, head and neck, liver or kidney cancer. The chain links TRBV6-5 to TRBJ1-2; 7 bases agree with TRBD1. The sample was CD4+ or CD8+ T cells sorted from blood, taken in a trial of the OX40 agonist ivuxolimab. CDR3: CASTPTGTIYGYTF. The CDR3, as DNA: TGTGCCAGCACCCCGACAGGGACGATCTATGGCTACACCTTC.